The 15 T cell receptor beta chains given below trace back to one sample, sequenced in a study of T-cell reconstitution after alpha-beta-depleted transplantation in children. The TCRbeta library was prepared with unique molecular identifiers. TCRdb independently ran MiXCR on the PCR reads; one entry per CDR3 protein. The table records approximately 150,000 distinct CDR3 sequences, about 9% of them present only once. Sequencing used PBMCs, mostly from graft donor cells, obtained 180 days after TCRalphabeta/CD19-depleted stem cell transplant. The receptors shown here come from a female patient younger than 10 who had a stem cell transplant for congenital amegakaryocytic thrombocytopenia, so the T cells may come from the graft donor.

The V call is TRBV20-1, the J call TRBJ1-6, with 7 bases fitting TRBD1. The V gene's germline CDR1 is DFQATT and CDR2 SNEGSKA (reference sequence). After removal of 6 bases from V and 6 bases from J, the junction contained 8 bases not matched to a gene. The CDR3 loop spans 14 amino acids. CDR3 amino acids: CSAHVGQPNSPLHF. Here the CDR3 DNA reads TGCAGTGCCCATGTGGGACAGCCTAATTCACCCCTCCACTTT.

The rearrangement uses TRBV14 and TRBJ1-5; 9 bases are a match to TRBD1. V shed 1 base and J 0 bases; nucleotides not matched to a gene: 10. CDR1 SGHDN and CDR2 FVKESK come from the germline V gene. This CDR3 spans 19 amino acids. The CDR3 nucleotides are TGTGCCAGCAGCCAAGCCCTCCGGGGACAGGGAAATAGCAATCAGCCCCAGCATTTT. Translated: CASSQALRGQGNSNQPQHF.

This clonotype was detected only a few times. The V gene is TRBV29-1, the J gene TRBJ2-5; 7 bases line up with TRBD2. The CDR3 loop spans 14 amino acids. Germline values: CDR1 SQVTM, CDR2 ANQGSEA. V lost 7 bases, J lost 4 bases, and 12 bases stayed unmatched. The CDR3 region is CSARRRELRETQYF. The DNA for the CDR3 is TGCAGCGCCCGGAGGCGGGAGTTGCGAGAGACCCAGTACTTC.

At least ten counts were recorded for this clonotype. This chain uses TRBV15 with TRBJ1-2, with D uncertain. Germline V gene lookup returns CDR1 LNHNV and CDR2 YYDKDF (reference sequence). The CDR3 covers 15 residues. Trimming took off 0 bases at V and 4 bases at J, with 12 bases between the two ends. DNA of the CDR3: TGTGCCACCAGCAGAGATGGCGAGGCAGTCTATGGCTACACCTTC. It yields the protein CATSRDGEAVYGYTF.

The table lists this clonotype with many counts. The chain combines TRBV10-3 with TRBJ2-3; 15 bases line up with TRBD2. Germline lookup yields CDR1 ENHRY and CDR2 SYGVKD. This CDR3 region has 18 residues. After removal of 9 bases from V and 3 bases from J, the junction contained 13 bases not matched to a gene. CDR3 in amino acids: CAIRDPGLAGGTTDTQYF. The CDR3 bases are TGTGCCATTAGGGATCCGGGACTAGCGGGAGGAACAACAGATACGCAGTATTTT.

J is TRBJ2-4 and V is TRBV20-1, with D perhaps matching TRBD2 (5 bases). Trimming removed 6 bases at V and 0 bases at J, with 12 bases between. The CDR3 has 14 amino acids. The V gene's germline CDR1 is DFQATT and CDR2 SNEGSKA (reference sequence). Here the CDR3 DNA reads TGCAGTGCCACAAGGGAGCTAGCCAAAAACATTCAGTACTTC. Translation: CSATRELAKNIQYF.

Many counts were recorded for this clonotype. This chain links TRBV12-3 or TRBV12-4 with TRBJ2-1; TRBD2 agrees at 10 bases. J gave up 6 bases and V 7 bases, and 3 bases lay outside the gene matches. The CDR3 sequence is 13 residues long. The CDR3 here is CASKERGGNEQFF. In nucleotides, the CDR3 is TGTGCCAGCAAAGAGCGGGGGGGCAATGAGCAGTTCTTC.

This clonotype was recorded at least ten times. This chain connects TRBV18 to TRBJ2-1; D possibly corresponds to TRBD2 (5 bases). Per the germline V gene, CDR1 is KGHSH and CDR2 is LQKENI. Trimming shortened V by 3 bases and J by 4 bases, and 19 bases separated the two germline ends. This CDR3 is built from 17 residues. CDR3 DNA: TGTGCCAGCTCACCCCCGGGAAGGACCAAAGAATACAATGAGCAGTTCTTC. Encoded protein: CASSPPGRTKEYNEQFF.

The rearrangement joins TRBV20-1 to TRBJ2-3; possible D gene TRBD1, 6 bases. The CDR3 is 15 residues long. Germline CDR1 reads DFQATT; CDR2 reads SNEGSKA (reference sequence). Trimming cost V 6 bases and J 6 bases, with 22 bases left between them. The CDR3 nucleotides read TGCAGTGCGGTTCTGGGACATGGGTTTGGTGATACGCAGTATTTT. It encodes CSAVLGHGFGDTQYF.

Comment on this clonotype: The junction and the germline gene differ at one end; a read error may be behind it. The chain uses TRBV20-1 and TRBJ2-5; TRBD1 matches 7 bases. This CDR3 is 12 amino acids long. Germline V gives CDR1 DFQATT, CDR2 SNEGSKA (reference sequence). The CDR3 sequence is CSAREGAETQYF. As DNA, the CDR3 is TGCAGTGCAAGAGAGGGGGCAGAGACCCAGTACTTC.

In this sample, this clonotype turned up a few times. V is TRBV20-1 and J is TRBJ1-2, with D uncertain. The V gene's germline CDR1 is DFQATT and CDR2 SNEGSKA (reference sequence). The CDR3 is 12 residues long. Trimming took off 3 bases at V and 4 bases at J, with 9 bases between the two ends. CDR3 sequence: CSASETPYGYTF. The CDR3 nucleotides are TGCAGTGCTAGCGAGACACCCTATGGCTACACCTTC.

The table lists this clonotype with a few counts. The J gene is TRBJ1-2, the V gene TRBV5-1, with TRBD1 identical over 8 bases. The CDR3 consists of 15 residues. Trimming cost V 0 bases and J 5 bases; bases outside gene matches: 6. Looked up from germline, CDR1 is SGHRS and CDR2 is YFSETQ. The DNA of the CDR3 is TGCGCCAGCAGCTTGGATTCCAGGGGGCTTTATGGCTACACCTTC. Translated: CASSLDSRGLYGYTF.

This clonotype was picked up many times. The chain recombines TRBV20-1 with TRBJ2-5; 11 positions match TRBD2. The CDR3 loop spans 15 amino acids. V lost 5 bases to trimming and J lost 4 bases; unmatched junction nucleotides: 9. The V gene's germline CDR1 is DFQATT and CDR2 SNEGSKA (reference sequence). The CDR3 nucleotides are TGCAGTGCTTCCCTCACTAGCGGGAGTGTAGAGACCCAGTACTTC. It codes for CSASLTSGSVETQYF.

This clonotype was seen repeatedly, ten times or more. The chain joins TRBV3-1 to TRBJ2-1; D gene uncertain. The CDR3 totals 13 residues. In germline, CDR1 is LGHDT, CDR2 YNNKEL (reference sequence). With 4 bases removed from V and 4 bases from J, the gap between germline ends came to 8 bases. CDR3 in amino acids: CASSRNVYNEQFF. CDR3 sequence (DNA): TGTGCCAGCAGCCGGAACGTATACAATGAGCAGTTCTTC.

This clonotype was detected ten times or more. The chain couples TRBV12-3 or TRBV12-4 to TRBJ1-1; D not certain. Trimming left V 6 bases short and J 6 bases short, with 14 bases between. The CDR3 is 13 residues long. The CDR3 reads CASRPSRTAEAFF. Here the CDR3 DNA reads TGTGCCAGCAGACCATCTCGCACGGCTGAAGCTTTCTTT.